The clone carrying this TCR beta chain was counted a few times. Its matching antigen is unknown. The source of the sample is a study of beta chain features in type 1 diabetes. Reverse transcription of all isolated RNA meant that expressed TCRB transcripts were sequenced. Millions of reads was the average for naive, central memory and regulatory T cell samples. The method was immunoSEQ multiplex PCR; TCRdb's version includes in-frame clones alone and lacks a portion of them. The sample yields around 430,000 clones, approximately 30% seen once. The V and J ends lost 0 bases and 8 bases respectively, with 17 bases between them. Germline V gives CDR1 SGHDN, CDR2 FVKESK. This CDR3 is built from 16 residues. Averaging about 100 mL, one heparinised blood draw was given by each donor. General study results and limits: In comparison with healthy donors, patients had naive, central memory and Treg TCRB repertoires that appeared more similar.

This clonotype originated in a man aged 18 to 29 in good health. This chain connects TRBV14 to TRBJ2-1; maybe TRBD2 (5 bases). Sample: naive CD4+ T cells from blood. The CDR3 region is CASSQDRGFFRYEQFF. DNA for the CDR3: TGTGCCAGCAGCCAAGATAGAGGGTTTTTTCGCTATGAGCAGTTCTTC.